The source of this T cell receptor beta chain is a study of cytomegalovirus exposure and HLA in healthy donors. Both 60 Vbeta primers and 13 Jbeta primers went into the PCR. Sequencing used immunoSEQ multiplex PCR; TCRdb keeps in-frame clones, though not all of them. In the table there are 110,000 to 150,000 clones, less than 85% of which are singletons. V dropped 7 bases and J dropped 5; count of bases not matched to a gene: 10. Germline V gene sequence: CDR1 SNHLY, CDR2 FYNNEI. The CDR3 contains 16 residues. This sequence originates from a man aged 18-30 years in good health and CMV-seropositive. What was sequenced was PBMCs. V usage is TRBV2 and J usage is TRBJ2-5; 13 nucleotides match TRBD2. CDR3 loop: CASNPMELAGGETQYF. Here the CDR3 DNA reads TGTGCCAGCAACCCAATGGAACTAGCGGGGGGGGAGACCCAGTACTTC. The entire variable domain, with the rest obtained from reference TRBV2 and TRBJ2-5, is as follows: EPEVTQTPSHQVTQMGQEVILRCVPISNHLYFYWYRQILGQKVEFLVSFYNNEISEKSEIFDDQFSVERPDGSNFTLKIRSTKLEDSAMYFCASNPMELAGGETQYFGPGTRLLVL.